This T cell receptor beta chain derives from a study of blood T cells in healthy people across ages. Whole-study results and caveats: Unsorted PBMCs blocked a conclusive comparison of naive and antigen-experienced cells.

With respect to this clonotype: Antigen unknown.

Isolated PBMCs totaled at least 6 million in each sample. The V gene's germline CDR1 is LGHDT and CDR2 YNNKEL (reference sequence). Trimming at V came to 1 base and at J to 10 bases, leaving 8 bases not matched to a gene. The CDR3 is 15 amino acids. For the second PCR, which ran for about 6 to 11 cycles, a sample-barcoded 5' primer and a J-beta primer mix were used. Tagging of each cDNA molecule was performed by a template-switch adaptor with 12 random nucleotides. One entry per CDR3 protein results from TCRdb running MiXCR on the 5' RACE reads. The sample carries about 1.8 million distinct CDR3 sequences, just under 50% recorded once.

The sequence came from a middle-aged woman in good health. The sequencing input was blood. The J gene is TRBJ2-1, the V gene TRBV3-1; 9 bases align to TRBD2. DNA for the CDR3: TGTGCCAGCAGCCAAGGTCCAGCGGGGGGCAGGGAGCAGTTCTTC. This gives the protein CASSQGPAGGREQFF.